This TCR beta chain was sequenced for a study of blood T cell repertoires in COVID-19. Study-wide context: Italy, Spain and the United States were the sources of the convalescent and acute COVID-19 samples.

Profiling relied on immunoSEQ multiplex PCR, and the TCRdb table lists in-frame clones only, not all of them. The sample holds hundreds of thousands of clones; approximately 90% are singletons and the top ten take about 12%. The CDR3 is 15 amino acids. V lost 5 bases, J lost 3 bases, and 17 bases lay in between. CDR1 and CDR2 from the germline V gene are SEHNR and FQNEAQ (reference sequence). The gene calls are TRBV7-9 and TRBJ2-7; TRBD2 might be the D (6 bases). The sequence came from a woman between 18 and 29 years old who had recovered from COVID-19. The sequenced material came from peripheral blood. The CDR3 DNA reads TGTGCCAGCAGCGATCTACGCGGGAACTTCTACGAGCAGTACTTC. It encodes CASSDLRGNFYEQYF.